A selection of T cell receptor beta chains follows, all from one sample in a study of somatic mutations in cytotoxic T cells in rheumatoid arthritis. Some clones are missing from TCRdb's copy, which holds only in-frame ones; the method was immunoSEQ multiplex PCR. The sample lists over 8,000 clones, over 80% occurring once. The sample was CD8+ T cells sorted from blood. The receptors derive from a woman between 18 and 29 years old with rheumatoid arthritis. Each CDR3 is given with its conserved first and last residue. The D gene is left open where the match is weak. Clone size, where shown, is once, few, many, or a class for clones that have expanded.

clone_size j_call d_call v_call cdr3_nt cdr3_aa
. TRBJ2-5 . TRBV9 TGTGCCAGCAGCGAATTGACGGACACGTGGACCCAGTACTTC CASSELTDTWTQYF
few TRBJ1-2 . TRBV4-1 TGCGCCAGCAGCCAAGGACGGGGGGCGGTTGGTGGCTACACCTTC CASSQGRGAVGGYTF
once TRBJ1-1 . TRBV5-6 TGTGCCAGCAGCTTAGGGAGGGGAAGCGGGGCTTTCTTT CASSLGRGSGAFF
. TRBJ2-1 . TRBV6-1 TGTGCCAGCAGTGACCTCGCGCTTGAGCAGTTCTTC CASSDLALEQFF
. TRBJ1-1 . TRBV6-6 TGTGCCAGCTCTCCCCTAAACACTGAAGCTTTCTTT CASSPLNTEAFF
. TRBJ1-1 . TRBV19 TGTGCCAGTAGTAGGGTTAATCGACTGGGAGCTTTCTTT CASSRVNRLGAFF
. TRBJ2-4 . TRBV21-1 TGTGCCAGCAGCCCTGAGGGGGCACGGAAACACATTCAGTACTTC CASSPEGARKHIQYF
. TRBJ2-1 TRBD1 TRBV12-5 TGTGCTAGTGGTTTAGCCTTTGCCGGGACAGGGGACCATGAGCAGTTCTTC CASGLAFAGTGDHEQFF
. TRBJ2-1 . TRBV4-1 TGCGCCAGCAGCCAAGACCGACTAGGGGTTGGTGAGCAGTTCTTC CASSQDRLGVGEQFF
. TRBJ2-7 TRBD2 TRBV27 TGTGCCAGCAGTTTATGGGGACTAGCGGGAAACGAGCAGTACTTC CASSLWGLAGNEQYF
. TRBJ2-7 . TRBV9 TGTGCCAGCAGCCGTACAGGGCGGAACGAGCAGTACTTC CASSRTGRNEQYF
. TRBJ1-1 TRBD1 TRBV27 TGTGCCAGCCTCCAAGACAGGGCGAACACTGAAGCTTTCTTT CASLQDRANTEAFF
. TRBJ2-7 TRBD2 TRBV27 TGTGCCAGCAGTTTAGACGGACTAGCGGGAGCCTACGAGCAGTACTTC CASSLDGLAGAYEQYF
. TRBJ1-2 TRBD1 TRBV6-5 TGTGCCAGTGACCGGGACAGGTGGGACTATGGCTACACCTTC CASDRDRWDYGYTF
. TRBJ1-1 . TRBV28 TGTGCCAGCAGGGACTACAGTGAGGGGAACACTGAAGCTTTCTTT CASRDYSEGNTEAFF
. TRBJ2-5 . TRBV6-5 TGTGCCAGCAGTTACGGGGAGAGGGTCCGCGAGACCCAGTACTTC CASSYGERVRETQYF
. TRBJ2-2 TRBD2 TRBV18 TGTGCCAGCTCACCACCCAGCGGGAGCGACACCGGGGAGCTGTTTTTT CASSPPSGSDTGELFF
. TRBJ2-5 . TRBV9 TGTGCCAGCAGCCAGGGGGGCGGGGGGAGGCAAGAGACCCAGTACTTC CASSQGGGGRQETQYF
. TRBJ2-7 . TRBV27 TGTGCCAGCAGTAGGGCAGGGATAAACTACGAGCAGTACTTC CASSRAGINYEQYF
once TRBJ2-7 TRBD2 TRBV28 TGTGCCAGCAGTTTAACTAGCGGGGGCCCTATGGAGCAGTACTTC CASSLTSGGPMEQYF
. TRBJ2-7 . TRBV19 TGTGCCAGTAGTGTTGGACAGTACTACGAGCAGTACTTC CASSVGQYYEQYF
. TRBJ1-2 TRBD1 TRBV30 TGTGCCTTCACAGGGGGTAACTATGGCTACACCTTC CAFTGGNYGYTF
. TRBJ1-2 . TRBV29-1 TGCAGCGTTGAAGGGGAGCAGGACTATGGCTACACCTTC CSVEGEQDYGYTF